The clone carrying this TCR beta chain occurred a few times. Its antigen remains unknown. This specimen comes from a study of long-term antiretroviral therapy in people with HIV. Study conclusions and caveats: Researchers lacked any data on ART adherence, viral resistance or therapy changes. Regardless of time point, clones expanded before ART dominated the repertoire. Among HIV repertoires, CDR3 length ranges were narrower than those of controls. Even long-term ART left TRB diversity below transplant donor controls, despite gains.

The V end lost 5 bases, the J end lost 5 bases, and 15 bases lay between the germline ends. Germline-derived CDR1 and CDR2 are MNHEY and SMNVEV (reference sequence). The CDR3 loop spans 14 amino acids. They ran version v3.0 of the immunoSEQ assay at survey level. The data were produced by immunoSEQ multiplex PCR, yet TCRdb's version contains in-frame clones alone and is incomplete. The data show 5,500 to 6,000 clones, roughly 78% seen once. The clonotype comes from a man aged 35 to 55 with HIV. This chain joins TRBV27 and TRBJ2-5; TRBD2 might be the D (5 bases). Sequenced material: unsorted PBMCs, taken 1.8 years before starting antiretroviral therapy. CDR3 coding DNA: TGTGCCAGCAGTCGGTGGGAGTCGGGCGAGACCCAGTACTTC. Residues: CASSRWESGETQYF.